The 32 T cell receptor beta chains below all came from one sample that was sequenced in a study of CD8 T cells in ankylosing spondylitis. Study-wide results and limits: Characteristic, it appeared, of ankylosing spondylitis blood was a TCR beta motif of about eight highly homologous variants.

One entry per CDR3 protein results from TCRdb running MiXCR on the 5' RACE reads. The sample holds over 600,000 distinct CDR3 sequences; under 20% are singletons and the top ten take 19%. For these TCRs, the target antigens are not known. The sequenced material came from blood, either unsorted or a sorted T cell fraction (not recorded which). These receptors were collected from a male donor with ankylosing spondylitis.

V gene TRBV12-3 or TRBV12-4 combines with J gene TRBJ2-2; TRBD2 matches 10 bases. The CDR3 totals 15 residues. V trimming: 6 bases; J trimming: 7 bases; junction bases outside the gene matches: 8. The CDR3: CASSESGRAIGELFF. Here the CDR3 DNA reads TGTGCCAGCAGCGAAAGCGGGAGGGCCATCGGGGAGCTGTTTTTT.

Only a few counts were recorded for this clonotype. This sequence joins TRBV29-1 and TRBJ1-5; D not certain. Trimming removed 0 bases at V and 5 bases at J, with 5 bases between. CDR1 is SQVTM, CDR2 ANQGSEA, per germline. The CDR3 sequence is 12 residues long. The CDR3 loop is CSVEDGDQPQHF. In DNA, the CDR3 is TGCAGCGTTGAAGATGGGGATCAGCCCCAGCATTTT. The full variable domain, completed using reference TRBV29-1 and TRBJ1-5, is SAVISQKPSRDICQRGTSLTIQCQVDSQVTMMFWYRQQPGQSLTLIATANQGSEATYESGFVIDKFPISRPNLTFSTLTVSNMSPEDSSIYLCSVEDGDQPQHFGDGTRLSIL.

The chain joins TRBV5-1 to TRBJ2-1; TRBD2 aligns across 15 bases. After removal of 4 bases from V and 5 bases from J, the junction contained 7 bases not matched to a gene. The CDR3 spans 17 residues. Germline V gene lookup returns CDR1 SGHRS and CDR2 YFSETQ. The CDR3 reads CASSLTRTSGGDNEQFF. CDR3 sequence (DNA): TGCGCCAGCAGCCTAACGAGGACTAGCGGGGGGGACAATGAGCAGTTCTTC.

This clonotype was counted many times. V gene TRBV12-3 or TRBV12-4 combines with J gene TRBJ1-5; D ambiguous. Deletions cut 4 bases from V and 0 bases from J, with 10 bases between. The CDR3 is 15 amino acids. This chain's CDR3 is CASSWGGNSNQPQHF. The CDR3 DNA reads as TGTGCCAGCAGTTGGGGAGGGAATAGCAATCAGCCCCAGCATTTT.

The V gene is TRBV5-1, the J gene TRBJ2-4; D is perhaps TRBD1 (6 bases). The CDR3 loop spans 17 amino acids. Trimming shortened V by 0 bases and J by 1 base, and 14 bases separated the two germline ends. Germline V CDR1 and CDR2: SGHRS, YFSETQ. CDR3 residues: CASSLDPVTGAKNIQYF. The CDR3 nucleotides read TGCGCCAGCAGCTTGGATCCTGTAACAGGGGCCAAAAACATTCAGTACTTC.

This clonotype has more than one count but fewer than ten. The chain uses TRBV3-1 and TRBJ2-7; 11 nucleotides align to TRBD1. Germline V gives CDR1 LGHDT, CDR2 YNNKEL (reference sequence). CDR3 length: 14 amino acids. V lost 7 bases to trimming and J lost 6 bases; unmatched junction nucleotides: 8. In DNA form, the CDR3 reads TGTGCCAGCACCACCGGGACAGGGGGAGGCGAGCAGTACTTC. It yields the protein CASTTGTGGGEQYF.

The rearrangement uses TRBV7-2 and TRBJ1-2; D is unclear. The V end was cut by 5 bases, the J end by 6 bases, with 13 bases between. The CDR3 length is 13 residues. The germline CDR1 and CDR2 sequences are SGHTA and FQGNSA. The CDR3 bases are TGTGCCAGCAGCCCCCATGGGGTGGATGGCTACACCTTC. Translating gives CASSPHGVDGYTF. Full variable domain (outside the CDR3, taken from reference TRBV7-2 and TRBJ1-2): GAGVSQSPSNKVTEKGKDVELRCDPISGHTALYWYRQSLGQGLEFLIYFQGNSAPDKSGLPSDRFSAERTGGSVSTLTIQRTQQEDSAVYLCASSPHGVDGYTFGSGTRLTVV.

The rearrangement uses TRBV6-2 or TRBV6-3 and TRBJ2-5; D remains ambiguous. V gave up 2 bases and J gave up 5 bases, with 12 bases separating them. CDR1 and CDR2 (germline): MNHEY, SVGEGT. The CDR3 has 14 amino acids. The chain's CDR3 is CASSYLLSGETQYF. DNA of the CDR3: TGTGCCAGCAGTTACCTTCTAAGTGGGGAGACCCAGTACTTC.

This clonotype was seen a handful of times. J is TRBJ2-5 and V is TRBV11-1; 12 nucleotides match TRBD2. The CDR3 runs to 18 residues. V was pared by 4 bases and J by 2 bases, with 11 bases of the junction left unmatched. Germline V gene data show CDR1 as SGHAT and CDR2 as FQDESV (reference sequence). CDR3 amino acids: CASSSAFTSGGLQETQYF. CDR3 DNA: TGTGCCAGCAGCTCCGCCTTCACTAGCGGGGGGCTACAAGAGACCCAGTACTTC.

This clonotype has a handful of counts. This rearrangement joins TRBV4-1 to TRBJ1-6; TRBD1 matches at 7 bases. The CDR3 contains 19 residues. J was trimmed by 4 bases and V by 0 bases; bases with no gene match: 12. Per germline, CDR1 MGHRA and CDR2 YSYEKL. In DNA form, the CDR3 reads TGCGCCAGCAGCCAAGATCCAACGACAGGGACCCTTTATAATTCACCCCTCCACTTT. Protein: CASSQDPTTGTLYNSPLHF.

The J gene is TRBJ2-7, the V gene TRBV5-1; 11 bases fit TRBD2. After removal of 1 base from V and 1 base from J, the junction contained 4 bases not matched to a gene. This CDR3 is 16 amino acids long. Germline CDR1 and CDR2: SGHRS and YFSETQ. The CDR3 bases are TGCGCCAGCAGCTTGCAGACTAGCGGGACATCCTACGAGCAGTACTTC. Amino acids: CASSLQTSGTSYEQYF.

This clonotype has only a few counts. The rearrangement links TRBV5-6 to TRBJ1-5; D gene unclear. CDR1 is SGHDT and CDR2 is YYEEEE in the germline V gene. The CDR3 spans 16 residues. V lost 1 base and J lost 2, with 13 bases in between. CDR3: CASSLFGIKGNQPQHF. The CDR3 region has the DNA TGTGCCAGCAGCTTGTTCGGAATTAAGGGCAATCAGCCCCAGCATTTT.

The CDR3 DNA reads as TGTGCCAGCAGACTGACAGGGCCATTTTCGGGCTACACCTTC. It codes for CASRLTGPFSGYTF. The V call is TRBV2, the J call TRBJ1-2; 7 bases line up with TRBD1. This CDR3 is built from 14 residues. Germline CDR1 SNHLY, CDR2 FYNNEI. V lost 6 bases to trimming and J lost 8 bases; unmatched junction nucleotides: 12.

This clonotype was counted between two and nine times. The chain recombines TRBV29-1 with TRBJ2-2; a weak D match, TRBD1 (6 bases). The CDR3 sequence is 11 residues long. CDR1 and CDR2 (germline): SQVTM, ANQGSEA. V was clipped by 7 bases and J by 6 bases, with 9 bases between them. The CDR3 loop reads CSAQGSGELFF. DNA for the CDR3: TGCAGCGCGCAGGGGTCCGGGGAGCTGTTTTTT.

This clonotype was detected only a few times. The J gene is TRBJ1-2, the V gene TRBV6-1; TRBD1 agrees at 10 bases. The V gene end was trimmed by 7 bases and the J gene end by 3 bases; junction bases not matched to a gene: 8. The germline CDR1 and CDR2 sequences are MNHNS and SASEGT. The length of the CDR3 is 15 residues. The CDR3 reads CASKNPGTGDYGYTF. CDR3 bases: TGTGCCAGCAAGAATCCCGGGACAGGGGACTATGGCTACACCTTC.

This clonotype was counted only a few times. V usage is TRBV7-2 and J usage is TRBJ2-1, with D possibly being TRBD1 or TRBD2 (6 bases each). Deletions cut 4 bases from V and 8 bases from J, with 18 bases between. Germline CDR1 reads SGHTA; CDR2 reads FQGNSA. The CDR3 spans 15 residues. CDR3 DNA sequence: TGTGCCAGCAGCTCTGGAGGGGGGAGATGGGATGAGCAGTTCTTC. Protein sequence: CASSSGGGRWDEQFF.

The CDR3 DNA follows: TGTGCCAGCAGTTTGAACCAGACGCCTATCCTTGAAGCTTTCTTT. Translation: CASSLNQTPILEAFF. The chain carries TRBV12-3 or TRBV12-4 and TRBJ1-1, with D unclear. The V gene lost 3 bases and the J gene lost 7 bases, with 18 bases spanning the gap. The CDR3 spans 15 residues.

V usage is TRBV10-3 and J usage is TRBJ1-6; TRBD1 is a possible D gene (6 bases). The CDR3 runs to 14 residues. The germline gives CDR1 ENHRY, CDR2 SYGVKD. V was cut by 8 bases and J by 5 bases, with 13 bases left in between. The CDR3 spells CAISGKGDNSPLHF. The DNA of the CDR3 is TGTGCCATCTCGGGGAAGGGGGATAATTCACCCCTCCACTTT.

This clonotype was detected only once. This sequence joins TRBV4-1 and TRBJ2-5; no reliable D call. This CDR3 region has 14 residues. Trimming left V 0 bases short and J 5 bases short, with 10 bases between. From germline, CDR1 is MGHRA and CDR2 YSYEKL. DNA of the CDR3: TGCGCCAGCAGCCAAGAATTGGGTAGGGAGACCCAGTACTTC. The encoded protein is CASSQELGRETQYF.

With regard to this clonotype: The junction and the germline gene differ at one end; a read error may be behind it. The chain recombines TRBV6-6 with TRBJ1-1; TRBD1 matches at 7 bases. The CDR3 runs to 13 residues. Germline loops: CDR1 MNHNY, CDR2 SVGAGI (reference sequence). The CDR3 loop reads CVSRQQGWTEAFF. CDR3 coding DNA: TGTGTCAGCAGACAACAGGGGTGGACTGAAGCTTTCTTT.

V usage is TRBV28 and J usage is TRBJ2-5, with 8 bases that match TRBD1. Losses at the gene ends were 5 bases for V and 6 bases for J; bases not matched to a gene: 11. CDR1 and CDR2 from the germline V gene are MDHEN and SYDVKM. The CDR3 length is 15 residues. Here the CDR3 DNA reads TGTGCCAGCAGTGAACGACAGGGGACGCCCAAGACCCAGTACTTC. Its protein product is CASSERQGTPKTQYF.

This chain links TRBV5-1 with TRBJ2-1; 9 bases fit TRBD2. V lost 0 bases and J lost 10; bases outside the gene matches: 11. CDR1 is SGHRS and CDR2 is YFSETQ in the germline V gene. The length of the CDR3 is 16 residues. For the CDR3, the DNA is TGCGCCAGCAGCTTGGATAGCGGGGGTCTTTACCGGGAGCAGTTCTTC. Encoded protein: CASSLDSGGLYREQFF.

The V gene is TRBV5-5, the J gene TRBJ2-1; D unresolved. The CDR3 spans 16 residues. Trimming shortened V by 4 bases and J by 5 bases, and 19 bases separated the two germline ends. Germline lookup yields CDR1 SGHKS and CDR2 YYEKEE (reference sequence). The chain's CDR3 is CASSPPRARTNNEQFF. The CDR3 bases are TGTGCCAGCAGCCCACCCAGAGCGCGCACAAACAATGAGCAGTTCTTC.

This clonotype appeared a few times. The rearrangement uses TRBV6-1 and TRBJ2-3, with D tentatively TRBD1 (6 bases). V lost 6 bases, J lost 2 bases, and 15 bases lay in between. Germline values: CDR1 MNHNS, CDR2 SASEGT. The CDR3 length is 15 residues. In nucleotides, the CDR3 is TGTGCCAGCAGATCTTGGACAGCTAACACAGATACGCAGTATTTT. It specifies CASRSWTANTDTQYF.

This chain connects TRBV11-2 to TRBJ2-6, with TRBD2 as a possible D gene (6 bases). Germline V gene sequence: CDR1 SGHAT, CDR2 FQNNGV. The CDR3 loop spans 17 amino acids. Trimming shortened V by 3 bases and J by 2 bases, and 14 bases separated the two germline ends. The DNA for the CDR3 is TGTGCCAGCAGCTTTTCTCCTACGGGGGCTGGGGCCAACGTCCTGACTTTC. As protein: CASSFSPTGAGANVLTF.

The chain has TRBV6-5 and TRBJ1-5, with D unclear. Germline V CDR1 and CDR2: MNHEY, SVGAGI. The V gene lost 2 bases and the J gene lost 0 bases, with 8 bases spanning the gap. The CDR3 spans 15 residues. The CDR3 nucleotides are TGTGCCAGCAGTTACGTGCAGACTAGCAATCAGCCCCAGCATTTT. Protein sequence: CASSYVQTSNQPQHF.

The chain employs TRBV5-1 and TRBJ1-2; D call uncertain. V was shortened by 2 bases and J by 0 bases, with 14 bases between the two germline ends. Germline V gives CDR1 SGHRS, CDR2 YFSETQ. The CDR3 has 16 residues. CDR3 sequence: CASSLLGPPTNYGYTF. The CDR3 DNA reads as TGCGCCAGCAGCTTATTGGGCCCTCCTACTAACTATGGCTACACCTTC. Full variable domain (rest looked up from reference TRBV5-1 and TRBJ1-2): KAGVTQTPRYLIKTRGQQVTLSCSPISGHRSVSWYQQTPGQGLQFLFEYFSETQRNKGNFPGRFSGRQFSNSRSEMNVSTLELGDSALYLCASSLLGPPTNYGYTFGSGTRLTVV.

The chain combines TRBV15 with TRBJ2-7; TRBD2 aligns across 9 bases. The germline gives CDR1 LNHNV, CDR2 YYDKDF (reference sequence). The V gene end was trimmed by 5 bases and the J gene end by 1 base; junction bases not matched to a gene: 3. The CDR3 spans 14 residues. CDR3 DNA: TGTGCCACCAGCTCTAGCGGGGAATCCTACGAGCAGTACTTC. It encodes CATSSSGESYEQYF.

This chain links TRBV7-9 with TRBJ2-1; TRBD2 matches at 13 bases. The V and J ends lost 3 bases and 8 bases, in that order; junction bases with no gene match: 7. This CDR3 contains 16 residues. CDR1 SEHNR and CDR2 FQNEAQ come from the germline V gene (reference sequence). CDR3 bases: TGTGCCAGCAGCTTCGGGACTAGCGGGAAAGGGGATGAGCAGTTCTTC. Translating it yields CASSFGTSGKGDEQFF.

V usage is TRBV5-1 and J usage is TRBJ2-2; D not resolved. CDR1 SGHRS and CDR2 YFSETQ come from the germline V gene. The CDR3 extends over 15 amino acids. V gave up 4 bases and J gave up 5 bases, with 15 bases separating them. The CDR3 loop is CASSPDTIGTGELFF. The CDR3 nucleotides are TGCGCCAGCAGCCCCGACACGATAGGGACCGGGGAGCTGTTTTTT.

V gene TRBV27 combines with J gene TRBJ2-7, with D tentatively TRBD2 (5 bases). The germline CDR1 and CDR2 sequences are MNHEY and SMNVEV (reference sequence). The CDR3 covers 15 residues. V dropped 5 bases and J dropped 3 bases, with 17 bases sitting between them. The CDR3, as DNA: TGTGCCAGCAGTACCCCCCTCGAGCGGAGCTACGAGCAGTACTTC. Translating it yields CASSTPLERSYEQYF.

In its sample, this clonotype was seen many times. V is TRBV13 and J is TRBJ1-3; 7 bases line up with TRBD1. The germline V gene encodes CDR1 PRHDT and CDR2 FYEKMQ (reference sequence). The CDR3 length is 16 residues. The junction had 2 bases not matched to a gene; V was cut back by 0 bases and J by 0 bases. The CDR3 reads CASSLGGQTSGNTIYF. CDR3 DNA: TGTGCCAGCAGCTTAGGGGGACAGACCTCTGGAAACACCATATATTTT.